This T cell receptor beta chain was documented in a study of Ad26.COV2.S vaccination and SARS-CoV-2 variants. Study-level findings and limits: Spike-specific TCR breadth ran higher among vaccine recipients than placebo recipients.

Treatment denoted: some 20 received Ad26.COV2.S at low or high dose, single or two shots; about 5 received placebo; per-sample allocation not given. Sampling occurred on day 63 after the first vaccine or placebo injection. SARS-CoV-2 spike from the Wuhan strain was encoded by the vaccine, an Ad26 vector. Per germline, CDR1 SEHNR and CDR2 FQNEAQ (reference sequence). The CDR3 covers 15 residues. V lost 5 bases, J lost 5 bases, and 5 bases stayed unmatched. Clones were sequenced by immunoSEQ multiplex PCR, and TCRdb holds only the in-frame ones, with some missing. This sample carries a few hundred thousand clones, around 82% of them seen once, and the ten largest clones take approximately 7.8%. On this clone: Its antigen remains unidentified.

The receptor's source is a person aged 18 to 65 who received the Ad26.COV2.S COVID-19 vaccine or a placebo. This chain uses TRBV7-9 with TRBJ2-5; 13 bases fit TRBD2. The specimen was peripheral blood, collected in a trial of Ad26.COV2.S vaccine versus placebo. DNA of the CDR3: TGTGCCAGCAGCCAAGAGGGACTAGCGGGGGAGACCCAGTACTTC. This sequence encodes CASSQEGLAGETQYF.